The entry below gives a single TCR beta chain sequence along with its context. Only one count was recorded for this clone. Its antigen remains unidentified. No much larger clonotype is one base removed from it; base qualities were not supplied. In the germline V gene, CDR1 corresponds to SGHRS and CDR2 to YFSETQ. The CDR3 numbers 15 residues from cysteine through phenylalanine. The CDR3 DNA has 45 bases and is translated from base 1. V is clipped by 0 bases and J by 0 bases, and the sequence between their germline boundaries is 9 bases long. Genomic DNA was isolated from the sorted cells so that the TCRbeta CDR3 region could be sequenced. The immunoSEQ Assay was used to sequence the TCRbeta CDR3 regions. In its TCRdb copy, this immuneACCESS table keeps in-frame sequences only and misses some clones. Where compared with another copy, unresolved V genes explain less than half of these, and the others have no known cause. The sample records under 70,000 clones, 80% to 90% of which are singletons. About a tenth of the sample goes to the ten largest clones.

This entry is derived from a study of OX40 agonist ivuxolimab in advanced cancers. A note on the overall study: Ivuxolimab was an agonistic, fully human IgG2 monoclonal antibody directed against OX40 (CD134), a costimulatory receptor. Partial responses were achieved by three dose-escalation patients, of whom one had hepatocellular carcinoma and two had cutaneous melanoma. Intravenous ivuxolimab was administered to patients every 2 weeks at six dose levels: 0.01, 0.1, 0.3, 1.5, 3 and 10 mg/kg. Patients were allowed to have had prior anti-PD-1, anti-PD-L1 or anti-CTLA-4 therapy, and around two fifths of the dose-escalation patients had been treated with checkpoint inhibitors. The paper reports the monotherapy dose-escalation portion (N of about 47 patients) of the phase I ivuxolimab trial. Peripheral TCRbeta sequencing aimed to test whether ivuxolimab altered TCR sequence diversity and caused clonal T-cell expansion. Of the roughly 51 patients in dose escalation, 19 had hepatocellular carcinoma, about 15 had melanoma, 9 had renal cell carcinoma and 9 had head and neck cancer. The dose-escalation cohort was 82.7% male with a mean age of 60 years, ranging from 23 to 79.

Patients with autoimmune disease history or receiving systemic immunosuppression were excluded from the trial. In every dose cohort, peripheral blood was drawn for TCR sequencing at baseline, cycle 4 day 1, and cycle 7 day 1. Samples came from an open-label, multicenter, first-in-human phase I dose-escalation trial of ivuxolimab. Adults with locally advanced or metastatic head and neck squamous cell, hepatocellular, melanoma or renal cell carcinoma were enrolled in the trial. Before TCR sequencing, CD4+ and CD8+ T cells were separately sorted from peripheral blood. Paper-wide results and their limitations: On average, CD8+ T cells showed more expanded clones than CD4+ T cells after ivuxolimab. Low levels of normalized T-cell clonal expansion were also seen in some patients who did not respond. Which antigens the clonally expanded peripheral T cells were specific for was not determined. In partial responders in the 0.1-3.0 mg/kg groups, normalized peripheral clonal expansion was found to be among the lowest, especially among CD8+ T cells. Clonal expansion of both CD4+ and CD8+ blood T cells was observed from baseline to week 6 at doses 0.1 to 3.0 mg/kg.

The input for sequencing was CD4+ or CD8+ T cells sorted from blood, taken in a trial of the OX40 agonist ivuxolimab. The chain employs TRBV5-1 and TRBJ1-1; no confident D gene assignment can be made. This sequence originates from an adult with an advanced solid tumor such as melanoma, head and neck, liver or kidney cancer. CDR3 region: CASSLVGVVNTEAFF. The nucleotides are TGCGCCAGCAGCTTGGTCGGGGTCGTGAACACTGAAGCTTTCTTT.